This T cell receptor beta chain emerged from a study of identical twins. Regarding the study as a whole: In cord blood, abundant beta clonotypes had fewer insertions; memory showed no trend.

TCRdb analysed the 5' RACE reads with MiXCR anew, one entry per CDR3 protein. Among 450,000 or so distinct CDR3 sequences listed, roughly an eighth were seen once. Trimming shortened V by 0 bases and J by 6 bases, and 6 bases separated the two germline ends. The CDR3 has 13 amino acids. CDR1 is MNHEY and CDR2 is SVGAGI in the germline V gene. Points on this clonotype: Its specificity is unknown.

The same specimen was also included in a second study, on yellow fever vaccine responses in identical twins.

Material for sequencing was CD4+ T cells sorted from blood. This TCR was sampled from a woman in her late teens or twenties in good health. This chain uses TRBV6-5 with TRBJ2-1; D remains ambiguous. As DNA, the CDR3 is TGTGCCAGCAGTTACTCTTTTACCAATGAGCAGTTCTTC. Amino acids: CASSYSFTNEQFF.